The TCR beta chain under discussion was sequenced for a study of blood T cell repertoires in COVID-19. Germline-derived CDR1 and CDR2 are MDHEN and SYDVKM. V was clipped by 6 bases and J by 5 bases, with 14 bases between them. The CDR3 loop spans 14 amino acids. Sequencing was performed with immunoSEQ multiplex PCR; in TCRdb, only in-frame clones are kept and a portion is missing. The sample includes 200,000 to 250,000 clones, about 88% of them seen just once. Source material: peripheral blood. This chain uses TRBV28 with TRBJ1-5, with D perhaps matching TRBD1 (6 bases). This clonotype was sampled from a woman between 45 and 60 years old with COVID-19, enrolled during active disease. The CDR3: CASRNGTTHQPQHF. The CDR3 DNA reads TGTGCCAGCAGGAACGGGACAACTCATCAGCCCCAGCATTTT.